This passage covers 13 T cell receptor beta chains from one sample sequenced in a study of breast tumors, draining lymph nodes, adjacent tissues. TCRdb analysed the multiplex PCR reads with MiXCR anew, one entry per CDR3 protein. The table has some 170,000 distinct CDR3 sequences, roughly 35% seen once. Breast cancer patients provided tissue from their axillary draining lymph nodes. Sequenced input: axillary lymph node tissue. All receptors derive from a female donor with breast cancer. Some clones in this sample may be carry-over from other donors' samples.

With respect to this clonotype: A read error may be the cause here, since a much bigger clone is one base away. The conserved final phenylalanine or tryptophan is absent from the CDR3, which likely points to a read error. The rearrangement links TRBV7-9 to TRBJ2-5; tentatively, D is TRBD1 (5 bases). Germline V CDR1 and CDR2: SEHNR, FQNEAQ (reference sequence). This CDR3 has 14 amino acids. V lost 2 bases and J lost 7, with 14 bases in between. Written as DNA, the CDR3 is TGTGCCAGCAGCTTAAATCACCCTGGGGCGACCCAGTACCTC. As protein: CASSLNHPGATQYL.

This clonotype was seen many times. The J gene is TRBJ2-7, the V gene TRBV7-2; D gene unclear. The CDR3 extends over 14 amino acids. V lost 5 bases and J lost 2, with 13 bases in between. CDR1 and CDR2 (germline): SGHTA, FQGNSA. This CDR3 is CASSPWRRAYEQYF. CDR3 nucleotide sequence: TGTGCCAGCAGCCCATGGAGACGGGCCTACGAGCAGTACTTC.

As to this clonotype: A read error is possible here, since a much larger clone lies one base away. The rearrangement links TRBV6-2 or TRBV6-3 to TRBJ2-5, with 11 bases fitting TRBD2. The CDR3 is 20 residues long. Germline values: CDR1 MNHEY, CDR2 SVGEGT. The ends lost 6 bases at V and 1 base at J; junction bases unmatched: 19. The CDR3 spells CASRHRGWLAGGDFQETQYF. The CDR3 region has the DNA TGTGCCAGCAGGCACCGGGGTTGGCTAGCGGGAGGAGATTTCCAAGAGACCCAGTACTTC.

The chain joins TRBV7-2 to TRBJ1-2; D remains unclear. CDR3 length: 10 amino acids. Germline-derived CDR1 and CDR2 are SGHTA and FQGNSA. V dropped 7 bases and J dropped 10 bases, with 10 bases sitting between them. The CDR3 spells CASTPHYYTF. The CDR3 DNA is TGTGCCAGCACCCCCCATTACTACACCTTC.

This clonotype was picked up many times. This chain connects TRBV30 to TRBJ2-3; 8 bases are a match to TRBD2. The V and J ends lost 0 bases and 6 bases, in that order; junction bases with no gene match: 2. The CDR3 is made up of 13 amino acids. In germline, CDR1 is GTSNPN, CDR2 SVGIG (reference sequence). CDR3 sequence: CAWSVRGGDTQYF. In DNA form, the CDR3 reads TGTGCCTGGAGTGTACGGGGGGGGGATACGCAGTATTTT.

A remark on this clonotype: This may be a read error, as it is one base from a much larger clone. The chain links TRBV12-3 or TRBV12-4 to TRBJ2-7; the D is unclear. This CDR3 has 11 amino acids. Trimming took 8 bases from V and 6 from J, leaving 11 bases between them. The DNA for the CDR3 is TGTGCCAGCCCGGACGGACGCGAGCAGTACTTC. The encoded protein is CASPDGREQYF.

The gene calls are TRBV7-8 and TRBJ2-1, with TRBD2 matching over 13 bases. This CDR3 comprises 21 residues. Germline assignment: CDR1 SGHVS and CDR2 FQNEAQ. Losses at the gene ends were 2 bases for V and 2 bases for J; bases not matched to a gene: 15. The CDR3 region is CASSLPAGLAGDRPAYNEQFF. CDR3 nucleotides: TGTGCCAGCAGCTTACCTGCCGGACTAGCGGGGGATCGACCCGCCTACAATGAGCAGTTCTTC.

This clonotype has at least ten counts. The chain combines TRBV30 with TRBJ1-3; no firm D call. The CDR3 consists of 11 residues. Per germline, CDR1 GTSNPN and CDR2 SVGIG (reference sequence). Trimming pared 2 bases from V and 4 bases from J, leaving 3 bases between. As DNA, the CDR3 is TGTGCCTGGAGTACCGGAAACACCATATATTTT. This encodes CAWSTGNTIYF.

Concerning this clonotype itself: Since no conserved phenylalanine or tryptophan closes the CDR3, a read error is the likely cause. In nucleotides, the CDR3 is TGTGTCAGCACTCACGGGGGCACTCAGCATTAT. It is translated as CVSTHGGTQHY. V gene TRBV25-1 combines with J gene TRBJ1-5, with a weak D call TRBD1 (6 bases). CDR1 MGHDK and CDR2 SYGVNS come from the germline V gene. The CDR3 runs to 11 residues.

The chain combines TRBV19 with TRBJ1-1; no definite D call. CDR1 is LNHDA, CDR2 SQIVND, per germline (reference sequence). V gave up 3 bases and J gave up 3 bases, with 8 bases separating them. This CDR3 has 13 amino acids. The CDR3 loop is CASSIRVDTEAFF. The CDR3 coding sequence is TGTGCCAGTAGTATTCGGGTGGACACTGAAGCTTTCTTT.

For the CDR3, the DNA is TGTGCCACCTTGGAGGGGGATTATGAAGCTTTCTTT. Its translation: CATLEGDYEAFF. This sequence joins TRBV2 and TRBJ1-1, with D tentatively TRBD1 (6 bases). This CDR3 is 12 amino acids long. Per germline, CDR1 SNHLY and CDR2 FYNNEI. V shed 10 bases and J shed 7 bases, with 16 bases lying between them.

At least ten counts were recorded for this clonotype. This sequence joins TRBV11-2 and TRBJ1-2, with D possibly being TRBD1 (5 bases). This CDR3 is 14 amino acids long. Germline lookup yields CDR1 SGHAT and CDR2 FQNNGV. The V and J ends lost 6 bases and 5 bases respectively, with 16 bases between them. The CDR3 bases are TGTGCCAGCAGTTCCGACAGAGACCAGTATGGCTACACCTTC. Translation gives CASSSDRDQYGYTF.

In this sample, this clonotype turned up many times. The chain combines TRBV5-6 with TRBJ2-7; D may be TRBD1 (5 bases). Germline CDR1 reads SGHDT; CDR2 reads YYEEEE. V dropped 4 bases and J dropped 1 base, with 12 bases sitting between them. The length of the CDR3 is 14 residues. CDR3 sequence: CASSQGTASYEQYF. CDR3 sequence (DNA): TGTGCCAGCAGCCAGGGTACAGCTTCCTACGAGCAGTACTTC.